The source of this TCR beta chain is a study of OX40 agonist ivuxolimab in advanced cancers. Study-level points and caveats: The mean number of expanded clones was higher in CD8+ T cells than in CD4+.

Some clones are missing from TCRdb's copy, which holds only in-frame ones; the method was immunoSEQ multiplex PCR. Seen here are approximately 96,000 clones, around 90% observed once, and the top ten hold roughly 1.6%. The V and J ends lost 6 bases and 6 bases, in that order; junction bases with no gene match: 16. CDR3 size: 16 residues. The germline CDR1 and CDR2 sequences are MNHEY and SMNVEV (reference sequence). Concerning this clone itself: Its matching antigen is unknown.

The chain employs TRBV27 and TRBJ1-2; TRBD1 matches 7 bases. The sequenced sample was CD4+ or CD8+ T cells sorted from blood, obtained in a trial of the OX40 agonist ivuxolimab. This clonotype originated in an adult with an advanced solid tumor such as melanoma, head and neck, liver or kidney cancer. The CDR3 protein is CASRTLGGAARNGYTF. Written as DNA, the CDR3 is TGTGCCAGCAGGACTTTAGGGGGCGCGGCTAGAAATGGCTACACCTTC.